A selection of T cell receptor beta chains follows, all from one sample in a study of control samples from healthy donors and cancer patients. Only in-frame clones appear in the TCRdb table, and some are missing; sequencing was by immunoSEQ multiplex PCR. Its table lists roughly 190,000 clones. Sequenced: blood. The receptors were sampled from a woman in her 30s in good health. CDR3s include the opening cysteine and the closing phenylalanine or tryptophan. Each record gives: CDR3 protein, CDR3 DNA, D gene, V gene, J gene. The D gene is left open where the match is weak.

CASNPWGQGSNQPQHF	TGTGCCAGCAACCCTTGGGGACAGGGAAGCAATCAGCCCCAGCATTTT	TRBD1	TRBV28	TRBJ1-5
CSVEKESGAFF	TGCAGCGTTGAAAAGGAGTCTGGAGCTTTCTTT	-	TRBV29-1	TRBJ1-1
CASSTSPWDTSTDTQYF	TGTGCCAGCAGCACCTCACCCTGGGATACTAGCACAGATACGCAGTATTTT	-	TRBV9	TRBJ2-3
CASSPTTGGVRTDTQYF	TGTGCCAGCAGCCCAACGACAGGGGGCGTCCGCACAGATACGCAGTATTTT	TRBD1	TRBV7-2	TRBJ2-3
CASNTQGNTEAFF	TGTGCCAGCAACACCCAGGGGAACACTGAAGCTTTCTTT	-	TRBV2	TRBJ1-1
CASSRYGSFEEKLFF	TGTGCCAGCAGTCGATACGGATCGTTTGAAGAAAAACTGTTTTTT	-	TRBV6-4	TRBJ1-4
CASSFVAGAYEQYF	TGTGCCAGCAGCTTTGTGGCGGGGGCCTACGAGCAGTACTTC	TRBD2	TRBV11-2	TRBJ2-7
CASKMDGISNQPQHF	TGTGCCAGCAAGATGGACGGGATTAGCAATCAGCCCCAGCATTTT	-	TRBV6-5	TRBJ1-5
CAWRDNTNTEAFF	TGTGCCTGGAGGGACAATACGAACACTGAAGCTTTCTTT	-	TRBV30	TRBJ1-1
CSVEDHRTYEQYF	TGCAGCGTTGAAGATCACAGGACCTACGAGCAGTACTTC	-	TRBV29-1	TRBJ2-7
CATRWDTNEKLFF	TGTGCCACTCGGTGGGACACTAATGAAAAACTGTTTTTT	-	TRBV5-4	TRBJ1-4
CASSEVSGTNEKLFF	TGTGCCAGCAGCGAAGTTTCGGGGACTAATGAAAAACTGTTTTTT	-	TRBV6-1	TRBJ1-4
CASSPGGQGYEQYF	TGTGCCAGCAGTCCTGGGGGACAGGGGTACGAGCAGTACTTC	TRBD1	TRBV3-1/TRBV3-2	TRBJ2-7
CASSLAAYEQYF	TGTGCCAGCAGCTTAGCCGCCTACGAGCAGTACTTC	-	TRBV7-2	TRBJ2-7
CASSFDRGGNSPLHF	TGTGCCAGCAGCTTTGACAGGGGGGGTAATTCACCCCTCCACTTT	TRBD1	TRBV6-5	TRBJ1-6
CASSLYRTAGGYTF	TGTGCCAGCAGTTTATACCGGACAGCCGGTGGGTACACCTTC	-	TRBV27	TRBJ1-2
CASSGDWSTGGETQYF	TGCGCCAGCAGCGGGGATTGGTCGACAGGCGGAGAGACCCAGTACTTC	-	TRBV5-1	TRBJ2-5
CASSLSIGGTYGYTF	TGTGCCAGCAGTCTCTCAATCGGGGGCACATATGGCTACACCTTC	-	TRBV28	TRBJ1-2
CASSLTGQGNTEAFF	TGTGCCAGCAGTTTAACTGGACAGGGGAACACTGAAGCTTTCTTT	TRBD1	TRBV28	TRBJ1-1
CASSPPTGGNTGELFF	TGTGCCAGCTCACCACCGACAGGCGGTAACACCGGGGAGCTGTTTTTT	-	TRBV18	TRBJ2-2
CASSNIPRPKSTF	TGTGCCAGCAGTAACATCCCGCGACCTAAAAGCACCTTC	-	TRBV28	TRBJ1-2
CALLSGGTEAFF	TGTGCCCTCCTTTCCGGGGGCACTGAAGCTTTCTTT	-	TRBV6-5	TRBJ1-1
CASRGQGVYNEQFF	TGTGCCAGCAGGGGACAGGGGGTTTACAATGAGCAGTTCTTC	TRBD1	TRBV6-5	TRBJ2-1
CASSDSQLGGPDTQYF	TGTGCCAGCAGTGACTCACAGCTAGGGGGCCCAGATACGCAGTATTTT	TRBD1	TRBV6-4	TRBJ2-3
CASSAGQYGYTF	TGTGCCAGCAGCGCCGGGCAATATGGCTACACCTTC	-	TRBV11-1	TRBJ1-2
CASSSQGSSYEQYF	TGTGCCAGCAGCTCACAGGGGTCCTCCTACGAGCAGTACTTC	TRBD1	TRBV7-9	TRBJ2-7
CASSLGRGLETQYF	TGTGCCAGCAGCTTAGGCCGCGGGTTGGAGACCCAGTACTTC	-	TRBV7-9	TRBJ2-5
CASSLRGYGYTF	TGTGCCAGCAGTTTACGGGGCTATGGCTACACCTTC	-	TRBV12-3/TRBV12-4	TRBJ1-2
CATFPGPQRTGELFF	TGTGCCACCTTTCCGGGACCCCAAAGAACCGGGGAGCTGTTTTTT	-	TRBV6-5	TRBJ2-2
CASSSVQGQFLGETQYF	TGTGCCAGCAGTTCGGTGCAGGGACAGTTTTTGGGAGAGACCCAGTACTTC	TRBD1	TRBV28	TRBJ2-5
CASSLSRGAGTGELFF	TGTGCCAGCAGCTTAAGTAGGGGAGCGGGCACCGGGGAGCTGTTTTTT	-	TRBV7-3	TRBJ2-2
CAISESRDTQYF	TGTGCCATCAGTGAGTCCCGAGATACGCAGTATTTT	-	TRBV10-3	TRBJ2-3
CATSDSRRITVGYTF	TGTGCCACCAGTGATTCCCGGAGGATTACAGTTGGCTACACCTTC	-	TRBV24-1	TRBJ1-2
CASSPGLLTYEQYF	TGTGCCAGCAGCCCCGGACTGCTCACCTACGAGCAGTACTTC	-	TRBV7-9	TRBJ2-7
CASSPRLAGGTYEQYF	TGTGCCAGCAGCCCCCGGTTAGCGGGGGGAACCTACGAGCAGTACTTC	TRBD2	TRBV3-1/TRBV3-2	TRBJ2-7
CASRTGARQPQHF	TGTGCCAGCAGGACAGGGGCCAGACAGCCCCAGCATTTT	TRBD1	TRBV12-3/TRBV12-4	TRBJ1-5
CSVPQNTEAFF	TGCAGCGTACCACAGAACACTGAAGCTTTCTTT	-	TRBV29-1	TRBJ1-1
CASSGWENYGYTF	TGTGCCAGCAGTGGGTGGGAAAACTATGGCTACACCTTC	-	TRBV12-3/TRBV12-4	TRBJ1-2
CASETTGSDYGYTF	TGTGCCAGCGAGACGACAGGGTCGGACTATGGCTACACCTTC	TRBD1	TRBV28	TRBJ1-2
CASRQTGGGMNTEAFF	TGTGCCAGTAGACAGACAGGGGGCGGGATGAACACTGAAGCTTTCTTT	TRBD1	TRBV19	TRBJ1-1
CASSPGGLGGGNIQYF	TGCGCCAGCAGCCCGGGGGGGCTGGGCGGTGGAAACATTCAGTACTTC	TRBD2	TRBV5-1	TRBJ2-4
CASSLSFPSSGNTIYF	TGTGCCAGCAGCTTGAGCTTTCCCAGCTCTGGAAACACCATATATTTT	-	TRBV11-2	TRBJ1-3
CASSYVQDSYNEQFF	TGTGCCAGCAGTTACGTCCAGGATTCCTACAATGAGCAGTTCTTC	-	TRBV6-2/TRBV6-3	TRBJ2-1